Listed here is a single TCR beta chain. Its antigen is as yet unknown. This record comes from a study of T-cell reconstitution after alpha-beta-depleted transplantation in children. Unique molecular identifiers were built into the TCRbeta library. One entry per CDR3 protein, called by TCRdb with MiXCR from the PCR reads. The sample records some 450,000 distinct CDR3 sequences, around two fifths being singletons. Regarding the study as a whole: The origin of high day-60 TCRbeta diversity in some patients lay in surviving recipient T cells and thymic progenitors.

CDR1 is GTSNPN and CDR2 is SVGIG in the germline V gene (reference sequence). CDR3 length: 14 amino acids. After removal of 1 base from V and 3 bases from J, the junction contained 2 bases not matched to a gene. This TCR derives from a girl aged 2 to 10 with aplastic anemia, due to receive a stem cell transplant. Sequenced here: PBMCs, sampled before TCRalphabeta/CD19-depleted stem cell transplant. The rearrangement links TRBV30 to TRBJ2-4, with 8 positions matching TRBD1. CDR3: CAWSETGDKNIQYF. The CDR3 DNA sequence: TGTGCCTGGAGTGAGACAGGGGACAAAAACATTCAGTACTTC.